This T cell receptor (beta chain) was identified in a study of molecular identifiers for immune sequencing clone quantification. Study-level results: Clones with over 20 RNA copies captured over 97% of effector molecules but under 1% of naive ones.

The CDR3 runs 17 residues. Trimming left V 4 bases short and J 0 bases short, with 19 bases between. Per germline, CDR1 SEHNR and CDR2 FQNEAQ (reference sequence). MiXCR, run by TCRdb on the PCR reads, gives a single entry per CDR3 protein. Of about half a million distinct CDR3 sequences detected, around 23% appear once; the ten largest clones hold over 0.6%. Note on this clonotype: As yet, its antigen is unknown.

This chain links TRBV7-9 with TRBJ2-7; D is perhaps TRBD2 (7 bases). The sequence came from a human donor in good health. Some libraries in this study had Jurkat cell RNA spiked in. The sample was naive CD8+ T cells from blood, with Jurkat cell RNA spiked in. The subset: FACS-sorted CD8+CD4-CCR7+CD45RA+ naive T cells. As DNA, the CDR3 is TGTGCCAGCAGCTCCGGAATATTCGGGGGGCCCTCCTACGAGCAGTACTTC. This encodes CASSSGIFGGPSYEQYF.